These T cell receptor beta chains were read from a single sample in a study of T cells in Graves' hyperthyroidism and ophthalmopathy. TCRdb processed the multiplex PCR reads anew with MiXCR; each CDR3 protein has one entry. The table records 500,000 to 750,000 distinct CDR3 sequences, just over 45% of them present only once. Specimen: peripheral blood or thyroid tissue (not recorded which). These receptor sequences come from a woman aged 18-29 years with Graves' hyperthyroidism. The CDR3 runs from the conserved cysteine through the conserved F or W. A D gene is named only where the DNA matches it firmly. The size of a clone is reported for some rows only, either as once, few or many, or as a class for expanded clones.

CDR3 length	D gene	V gene	clone size	J gene	CDR3 protein	CDR3 DNA
17	NA	TRBV19	NA	TRBJ2-6	CASSKRQTSSGANVLTF	TGTGCCAGTAGTAAGAGACAGACAAGCTCTGGGGCCAACGTCCTGACTTTC
16	NA	TRBV4-3	many	TRBJ1-1	CASSQEDSKINTEAFF	TGCGCCAGCAGCCAAGAGGACAGCAAGATTAACACTGAAGCTTTCTTT
14	TRBD1	TRBV9	few	TRBJ2-1	CASSVEGGRGEQFF	TGTGCCAGCAGCGTAGAAGGGGGCAGGGGTGAGCAGTTCTTC
10	NA	TRBV29-1	few	TRBJ1-2	CSVDPGGYTF	TGCAGCGTCGACCCTGGGGGCTACACCTTC
13	NA	TRBV11-3	many	TRBJ1-2	CASRVGSNYGYTF	TGTGCCAGCAGGGTCGGCTCTAACTATGGCTACACCTTC
13	NA	TRBV6-5	many	TRBJ1-5	CASSVESNQPQHF	TGTGCCAGCAGCGTGGAGAGTAATCAGCCCCAGCATTTT
11	NA	TRBV7-9	many	TRBJ1-6	CASSFGETLHF	TGTGCCAGCAGCTTCGGTGAGACCCTCCACTTT
14	NA	TRBV6-6	many	TRBJ1-5	CASSYSAQKQPQHF	TGTGCCAGCAGTTACTCAGCACAGAAGCAGCCCCAGCATTTT
14	TRBD1	TRBV7-8	NA	TRBJ2-7	CASSRVGQSYEQYF	TGTGCCAGCAGCCGTGTGGGACAGAGCTACGAGCAGTACTTC
16	NA	TRBV12-3/TRBV12-4	NA	TRBJ1-6	CASSWTSGQGNSPLHF	TGTGCCAGCAGTTGGACTAGCGGGCAGGGAAATTCACCCCTCCACTTT
15	NA	TRBV12-3/TRBV12-4	many	TRBJ2-5	CASSAKGGGQETQYF	TGTGCCAGCAGTGCCAAGGGGGGAGGGCAAGAGACCCAGTACTTC
12	TRBD1	TRBV20-1	medium-sized	TRBJ1-1	CSASDRGSEAFF	TGCAGTGCTAGTGACAGGGGGTCTGAAGCTTTCTTT
13	TRBD1	TRBV7-8	NA	TRBJ1-5	CASSQGQGKPQHF	TGTGCCAGCAGCCAGGGACAGGGGAAGCCCCAGCATTTT